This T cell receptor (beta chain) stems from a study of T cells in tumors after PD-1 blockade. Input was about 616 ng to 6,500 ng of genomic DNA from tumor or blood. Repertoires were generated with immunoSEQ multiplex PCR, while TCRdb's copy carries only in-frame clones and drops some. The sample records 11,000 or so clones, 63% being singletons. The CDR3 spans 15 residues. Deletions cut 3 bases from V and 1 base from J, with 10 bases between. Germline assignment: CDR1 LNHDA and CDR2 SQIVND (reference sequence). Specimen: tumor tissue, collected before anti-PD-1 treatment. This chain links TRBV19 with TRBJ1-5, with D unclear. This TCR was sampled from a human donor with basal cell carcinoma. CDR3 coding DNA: TGTGCCAGTAGTATCTGGGGTGGGAGCAATCAGCCCCAGCATTTT. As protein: CASSIWGGSNQPQHF.